What follows are 26 T cell receptor beta chains derived from one specimen sequenced in a study of T cell responses to AZD1222 COVID-19 vaccine. Here immunoSEQ multiplex PCR was the method, and the copy in TCRdb shows in-frame clones only, minus some. The sample has some 180,000 clones, around nine tenths seen once; the top ten hold roughly 1.1%. The source was peripheral blood, collected 28 days after the second AZD1222 dose. The origin of the receptors is an adult who received the AZD1222 COVID-19 vaccine.

V gene TRBV7-9 combines with J gene TRBJ1-4; D is unclear. The ends were cut back, 10 bases at V and 4 bases at J, with 13 bases in the middle. In germline, CDR1 is SEHNR, CDR2 FQNEAQ (reference sequence). The CDR3 is 13 residues long. CDR3 protein: CATQKGVNEKLFF. The DNA of the CDR3 is TGTGCCACCCAAAAAGGCGTTAATGAAAAACTGTTTTTT.

The V and J genes are TRBV6-1 and TRBJ1-4; D might be TRBD1 (5 bases). This CDR3 spans 16 amino acids. V lost 2 bases to trimming and J lost 0 bases, with 10 bases between them. CDR1 and CDR2 from the germline V gene are MNHNS and SASEGT. The CDR3 DNA follows: TGTGCCAGCAGTGAACGGGGGACTACAACTAATGAAAAACTGTTTTTT. It translates to CASSERGTTTNEKLFF.

A single count supports this clone. The rearrangement uses TRBV25-1 and TRBJ2-3; D might be TRBD1 (5 bases). The V end lost 8 bases, the J end lost 12 bases, and 15 bases lay between the germline ends. CDR1 and CDR2 from the germline V gene are MGHDK and SYGVNS. The length of the CDR3 is 11 residues. CDR3 residues: CASGFGQTQYF. As DNA, the CDR3 is TGTGCCAGCGGCTTTGGACAAACACAGTATTTT.

This clone was seen a few times. The chain employs TRBV7-9 and TRBJ2-7, with D uncertain. CDR1 is SEHNR, CDR2 FQNEAQ, per germline (reference sequence). V was shortened by 3 bases and J by 2 bases, with 17 bases between the two germline ends. This CDR3 has 16 amino acids. CDR3 sequence reads: CASSFSLSSATYEQYF. CDR3 nucleotide sequence: TGTGCCAGCAGCTTTAGTCTGTCCTCCGCAACCTACGAGCAGTACTTC.

V and J are TRBV30 and TRBJ1-5; D may be TRBD1 (6 bases). Germline V CDR1 and CDR2: GTSNPN, SVGIG (reference sequence). Deletions cut 1 base from V and 6 bases from J, with 19 bases between. This CDR3 contains 16 residues. CDR3 coding DNA: TGTGCCTGGAGTGCGGGGGCTACTGCCGGCGCTCAGCCCCAGCATTTT. It codes for CAWSAGATAGAQPQHF.

This clone has only one observation. The rearrangement joins TRBV6-5 to TRBJ1-6; 8 positions match TRBD1. The J segment lost 10 bases and the V segment lost 6 bases, leaving 8 bases of the junction unmatched. Germline CDR1 and CDR2: MNHEY and SVGAGI. The CDR3 length is 14 residues. This CDR3 is CASSRRTGLSPLHF. The CDR3 region has the DNA TGTGCCAGCAGCCGTCGGACAGGGCTCTCACCCCTCCACTTT.

The chain links TRBV12-5 to TRBJ2-1; no reliable D call. Germline CDR1 is LGHNT and CDR2 is FRNRAP. The CDR3 covers 16 residues. V lost 2 bases, J lost 0 bases, and 11 bases lay in between. CDR3 DNA sequence: TGTGCTAGTGGTTTGTACCCCCCGAGCTCCTACAATGAGCAGTTCTTC. This translates into CASGLYPPSSYNEQFF.

The gene calls are TRBV20-1 and TRBJ1-4; TRBD1 aligns across 8 bases. The trim removed 3 bases at V and 8 bases at J, leaving 8 bases unmatched. Germline V gene data show CDR1 as DFQATT and CDR2 as SNEGSKA (reference sequence). CDR3 length: 14 residues. The CDR3 sequence: CSASARGRGEKLFF. Here the CDR3 DNA reads TGCAGTGCTAGTGCCAGGGGGCGCGGGGAAAAACTGTTTTTT.

The gene calls are TRBV29-1 and TRBJ1-4; D gene ambiguous. CDR3 length equals 10 residues. V was pared by 5 bases and J by 5 bases, with 3 bases between. The germline gives CDR1 SQVTM, CDR2 ANQGSEA. The CDR3 region is CSVLNEKLFF. CDR3 DNA: TGCAGCGTTTTGAATGAAAAACTGTTTTTT.

The chain links TRBV6-2 or TRBV6-3 to TRBJ1-5, with TRBD1 as a possible D gene (6 bases). The germline V gene has CDR1 MNHEY and CDR2 SVGEGT. CDR3 length equals 14 residues. Trimming shortened V by 5 bases and J by 6 bases, and 14 bases separated the two germline ends. The CDR3 protein is CASSPWGGGQPQHF. DNA of the CDR3: TGTGCCAGCAGTCCCTGGGGAGGGGGTCAGCCCCAGCATTTT.

V is TRBV7-8 and J is TRBJ2-7; D ambiguous. There are 14 residues in the CDR3. CDR1 SGHVS and CDR2 FQNEAQ come from the germline V gene. Trimming left V 1 base short and J 0 bases short, with 7 bases between. CDR3 in DNA: TGTGCCAGCAGCTTAGGGTTGGGCTCCTACGAGCAGTACTTC. It encodes CASSLGLGSYEQYF.

This clone was recorded once. The V gene is TRBV4-2, the J gene TRBJ2-5; D gene uncertain. The germline V gene encodes CDR1 LGHNA and CDR2 YNFKEQ. Trimming cost V 4 bases and J 1 base, with 10 bases left between them. This CDR3 has 14 residues. The CDR3 DNA is TGTGCCAGCAGCCTCCTAGGCCCCCAAGAGACCCAGTACTTC. It translates to CASSLLGPQETQYF.

In this sample, this clone turned up a few times. The chain's CDR3 is CASSLETGRNGEQYF. CDR3 DNA: TGTGCCAGCAGCTTAGAGACAGGGAGGAACGGCGAGCAGTACTTC. This rearrangement joins TRBV11-2 to TRBJ2-7; D possibly corresponds to TRBD1 (7 bases). The germline V gene encodes CDR1 SGHAT and CDR2 FQNNGV. Trimming left V 0 bases short and J 6 bases short, with 15 bases between. The CDR3 covers 15 residues.

The V call is TRBV7-9, the J call TRBJ1-2, with 10 bases aligning to TRBD1. CDR1 and CDR2 (germline): SEHNR, FQNEAQ (reference sequence). The CDR3 runs to 14 residues. Losses at the gene ends were 4 bases for V and 5 bases for J; bases not matched to a gene: 4. CDR3 sequence (DNA): TGTGCCAGCAGCTCAGGACAGGGGGTGTATGGCTACACCTTC. Encoded protein: CASSSGQGVYGYTF.

The V gene is TRBV5-1, the J gene TRBJ2-7, with D perhaps TRBD1 (6 bases). V lost 1 base and J 5 bases, leaving 16 bases between the germline ends. The CDR3 length is 15 residues. The V gene's germline CDR1 is SGHRS and CDR2 YFSETQ. CDR3 in amino acids: CASSLWAGEYDEQYF. Written as DNA, the CDR3 is TGCGCCAGCAGCTTGTGGGCAGGGGAATATGACGAGCAGTACTTC.

This clone was seen only once. The chain is built from TRBV10-3 and TRBJ2-7, with TRBD1 matching 10 bases. Germline CDR1 is ENHRY and CDR2 is SYGVKD. V trimming: 0 bases; J trimming: 1 base; junction bases outside the gene matches: 6. There are 17 residues in the CDR3. This CDR3 reads CAISESTWDRGSYEQYF. The DNA of the CDR3 is TGTGCCATCAGTGAGTCGACGTGGGACAGGGGATCCTACGAGCAGTACTTC.

This chain links TRBV19 with TRBJ2-7, with no clear D. V was trimmed by 3 bases and J by 4 bases, leaving 13 bases between them. This CDR3 is 14 amino acids long. Looked up from germline, CDR1 is LNHDA and CDR2 is SQIVND (reference sequence). CDR3 sequence: CASSIAPTGYEQYF. As DNA, the CDR3 is TGTGCCAGTAGTATCGCTCCTACCGGGTACGAGCAGTACTTC.

This sequence joins TRBV4-1 and TRBJ2-3; 7 bases fit TRBD2. CDR1 is MGHRA, CDR2 YSYEKL, per germline. V gave up 0 bases and J gave up 0 bases; unmatched junction bases: 0. This CDR3 is built from 15 residues. The CDR3 loop is CASSQEAGSTDTQYF. CDR3 sequence (DNA): TGCGCCAGCAGCCAAGAAGCGGGGAGCACAGATACGCAGTATTTT.

V is TRBV3-1 (or the pseudogene TRBV3-2) and J is TRBJ1-1; maybe TRBD1 (6 bases). The length of the CDR3 is 14 residues. Germline CDR1 and CDR2: LGHDT and YNNKEL (reference sequence). V lost 1 base to trimming and J lost 5 bases, with 11 bases between them. This chain's CDR3 is CASSQGVGGTEAFF. The CDR3, as DNA: TGTGCCAGCAGCCAAGGGGTAGGGGGAACTGAAGCTTTCTTT.

The gene calls are TRBV11-3 and TRBJ2-3, with a weak D call TRBD2 (6 bases). The germline CDR1 and CDR2 sequences are SGHNT and YENEEA. The CDR3 loop spans 16 amino acids. V lost 3 bases and J lost 5, with 18 bases in between. The CDR3 DNA sequence: TGTGCCAGCAGCTTCGGAGGGAGTGGGTCGAGAGATACGCAGTATTTT. Protein sequence: CASSFGGSGSRDTQYF.

The chain carries TRBV10-3 and TRBJ2-7, with TRBD1 matching over 7 bases. This CDR3 is 14 amino acids long. J gave up 3 bases and V 0 bases, and 2 bases lay outside the gene matches. Looked up from germline, CDR1 is ENHRY and CDR2 is SYGVKD. CDR3 amino acids: CAISESRDSYEQYF. The CDR3 coding sequence is TGTGCCATCAGTGAGTCACGGGACAGCTACGAGCAGTACTTC.

The chain couples TRBV18 to TRBJ2-1; TRBD1 matches 7 bases. Germline V gene data show CDR1 as KGHSH and CDR2 as LQKENI. With V trimmed by 6 bases and J by 0 bases, 8 bases remained unmatched. This CDR3 spans 16 amino acids. The CDR3 DNA reads TGTGCCAGCTCGCGGACAGGCACGAGCTCCTACAATGAGCAGTTCTTC. This sequence encodes CASSRTGTSSYNEQFF.

This chain uses TRBV4-1 with TRBJ2-1; unclear D gene. Trimming shortened V by 1 base and J by 0 bases, and 16 bases separated the two germline ends. CDR1 MGHRA and CDR2 YSYEKL come from the germline V gene. The CDR3 loop spans 18 amino acids. The CDR3 nucleotides read TGCGCCAGCAGCCAAGTGGCCGACGGCCCCGGCTCCTACAATGAGCAGTTCTTC. It codes for CASSQVADGPGSYNEQFF.

The chain combines TRBV3-1 (or the pseudogene TRBV3-2) with TRBJ1-1; 10 bases line up with TRBD1. The CDR3 has 14 amino acids. Germline V gene data show CDR1 as LGHDT and CDR2 as YNNKEL (reference sequence). V trimming: 1 base; J trimming: 10 bases; junction bases outside the gene matches: 6. The CDR3 reads CASSQAEGTGAAFF. The CDR3 coding sequence is TGTGCCAGCAGCCAAGCAGAAGGGACAGGGGCAGCTTTCTTT.

By frequency in the sample, this clone is medium-sized (0.01 to 0.1%). The gene calls are TRBV10-1 and TRBJ1-1; D not certain. The CDR3 runs 14 residues. Between the trimmed V and J ends, which lost 8 bases and 6 bases, there was a span of 19 bases. Germline V gene sequence: CDR1 WNHNN, CDR2 SYGVQD (reference sequence). The DNA of the CDR3 is TGCGCCAGCCCCTCAGATGCGGGAGGGCCTGAAGCTTTCTTT. It yields the protein CASPSDAGGPEAFF.

This sequence joins TRBV27 and TRBJ1-1; maybe TRBD1 (6 bases). V shed 2 bases and J shed 2 bases, with 15 bases lying between them. Germline CDR1 MNHEY, CDR2 SMNVEV (reference sequence). CDR3 length equals 16 residues. CDR3: CASSLGGGRVNTEAFF. The CDR3 DNA reads as TGTGCCAGCAGTTTAGGGGGGGGGCGGGTAAACACTGAAGCTTTCTTT.